This TCR beta chain was sequenced in a study of T cell responses to AZD1222 COVID-19 vaccine (dated by TCRdb to the early 2020s). For the wider study: AZD1222 recipients with second doses at about 4 weeks or about 12 weeks were pooled, because spike-specific TCR depth and breadth did not differ between schedules. TCR sequencing covered roughly 230 trial participants: around 210 given two doses of AZD1222 and approximately 26 given two doses of MenACWY control vaccine. Enrollment into the trials was organized by age into subgroups of 18-55, 56-69 and 70-plus years, and those subgroups contained approximately 150, 30 and 60 TCR-sequenced participants, respectively. Results and caveats for the whole study, not just this receptor: The 56-69-year group was small, and its depth increase did not reach significance, likely because of low power. Participants were mostly white British and included more females than males, and it was suggested by the authors that clonal diversity may have been underestimated. No day 14 peak-response samples were available, so repertoires were characterized only after the peak T cell response. Epitopes outside the regions mutated in the B.1.351 and B.1.1.7 variants were reportedly recognized by nearly half of the unique spike-specific TCRs. Spike-specific TCR breadth and depth rose significantly after two AZD1222 doses compared with day 0 and with MenACWY recipients. Conclusions about previously exposed vaccinees are limited, since just five or six AZD1222 recipients were seropositive for SARS-CoV-2 at baseline. The vaccine-associated CD4 TCRs covered the entire spike protein, and the dominant responses fell in regions 160-218 and 743-854.

The CDR3 regions of human TCRbeta chains were analyzed by immunosequencing. Per the authors' processing: Repertoire TCRs were matched against a reference library of SARS-CoV-2-specific TCRs generated with the MIRA antigen-specificity platform. Breadth was defined as the fraction of unique TCRs that were SARS-CoV-2-associated. Depth was defined as the fraction of total T cells that were SARS-CoV-2-associated. Each spike-specific TCR was assigned to its reactive spike region and to a CD4 or CD8 class using the MIRA data. Log10-transformed breadth and depth values were compared by one-way ANOVA with Sidak's multiple comparisons tests. The clones in this table, taken by TCRdb from immuneACCESS, are in-frame only. Not every clone is retained; where verified, under half of the shortfall comes from an unresolved V gene, and the cause of the rest is unknown. V, J and clone size reflect that table, while D and trimming were determined from the DNA. Across this sample there are over 130,000 clones, with about nine tenths seen only once. Clones ranked in the top ten supply 4.7% of the sample.

Read against the paper, the sample's time point label means: baseline before first vaccination. The vaccinee samples were drawn from two UK trials, COV001 and COV002, one of which was a single-blind randomized controlled phase 2/3 trial testing AZD1222 (ChAdOx1 nCoV-19) in healthy adults. Trial participant PBMC samples were collected at day 0 and day 28 after the second dose for TCRbeta chain sequencing. As to this clone: The antigen this receptor binds is unknown. Nothing much larger sits one base from this clone, and base qualities are not available.

This TCR was recovered from an adult in good health. Sequencing was performed on peripheral blood, taken on day 0 of AZD1222 vaccination.

The CDR3 protein: CASSVGVSANYGYTF. The sequenced DNA: TGTGCCAGCAGTGTTGGGGTTTCAGCTAACTATGGCTACACCTTC. The V and J genes are TRBV2 and TRBJ1-2; there is no confident call for the D gene. From the cysteine through the phenylalanine, the CDR3 covers 15 amino acids. Left in the record is the CDR3 DNA by itself, 45 bases read in frame from the first base. V was cut back by 4 bases and J by 0 bases, leaving a gap of 12 bases between them. CDR1 and CDR2 are read off the germline V gene as SNHLY and FYNNEI.